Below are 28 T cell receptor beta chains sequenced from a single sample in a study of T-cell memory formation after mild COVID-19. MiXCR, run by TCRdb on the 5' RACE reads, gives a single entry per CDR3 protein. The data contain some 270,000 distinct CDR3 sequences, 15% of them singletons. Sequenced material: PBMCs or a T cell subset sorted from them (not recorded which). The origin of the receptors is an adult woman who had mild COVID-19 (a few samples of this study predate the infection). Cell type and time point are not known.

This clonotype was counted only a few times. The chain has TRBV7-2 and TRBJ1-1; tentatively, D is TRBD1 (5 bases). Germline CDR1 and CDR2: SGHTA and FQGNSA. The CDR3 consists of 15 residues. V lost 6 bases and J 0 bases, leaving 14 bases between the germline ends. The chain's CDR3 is CASRRGGPMNTEAFF. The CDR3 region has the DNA TGTGCCAGCAGGCGGGGGGGTCCTATGAACACTGAAGCTTTCTTT.

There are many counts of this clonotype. The CDR3 region is CASSLRWRDYEQYF. The CDR3 bases are TGTGCCAGCAGTTTACGGTGGAGGGACTACGAGCAGTACTTC. This sequence joins TRBV12-3 or TRBV12-4 and TRBJ2-7; tentative D call: TRBD2 (6 bases). The CDR3 extends over 14 amino acids. The V and J ends lost 2 bases and 3 bases respectively, with 11 bases between them.

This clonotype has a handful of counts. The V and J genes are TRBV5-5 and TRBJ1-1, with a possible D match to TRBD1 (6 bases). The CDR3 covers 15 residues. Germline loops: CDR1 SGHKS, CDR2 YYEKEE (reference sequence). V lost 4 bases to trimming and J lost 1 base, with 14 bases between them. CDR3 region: CASSPTGSWNTEAFF. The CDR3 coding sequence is TGTGCCAGCAGCCCAACAGGGTCCTGGAACACTGAAGCTTTCTTT.

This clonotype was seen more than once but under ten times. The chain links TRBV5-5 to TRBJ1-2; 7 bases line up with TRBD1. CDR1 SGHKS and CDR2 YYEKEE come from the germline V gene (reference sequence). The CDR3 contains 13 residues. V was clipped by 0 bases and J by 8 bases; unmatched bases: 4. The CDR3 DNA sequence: TGTGCCAGCAGCTTGGCCCAGGGGGGCGGCTACACCTTC. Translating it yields CASSLAQGGGYTF.

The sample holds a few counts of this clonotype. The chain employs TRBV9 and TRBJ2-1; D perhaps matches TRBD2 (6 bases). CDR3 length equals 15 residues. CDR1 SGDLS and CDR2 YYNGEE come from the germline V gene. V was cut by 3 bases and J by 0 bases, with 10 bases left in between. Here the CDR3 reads CASSEDGSSYNEQFF. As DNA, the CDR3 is TGTGCCAGCAGCGAAGACGGGAGCTCCTACAATGAGCAGTTCTTC.

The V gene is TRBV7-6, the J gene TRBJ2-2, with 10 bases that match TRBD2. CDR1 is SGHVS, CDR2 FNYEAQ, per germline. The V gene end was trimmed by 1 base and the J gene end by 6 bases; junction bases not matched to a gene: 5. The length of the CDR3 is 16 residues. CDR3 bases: TGTGCCAGCAGCTTAGGGCGGCTAGCGGGGGCCGGGGAGCTGTTTTTT. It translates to CASSLGRLAGAGELFF.

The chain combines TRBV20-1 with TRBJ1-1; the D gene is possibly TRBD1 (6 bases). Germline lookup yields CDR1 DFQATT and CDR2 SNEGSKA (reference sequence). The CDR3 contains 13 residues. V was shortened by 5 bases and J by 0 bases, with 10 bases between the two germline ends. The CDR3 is CSAVQGMNTEAFF. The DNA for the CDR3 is TGCAGTGCTGTACAGGGAATGAACACTGAAGCTTTCTTT.

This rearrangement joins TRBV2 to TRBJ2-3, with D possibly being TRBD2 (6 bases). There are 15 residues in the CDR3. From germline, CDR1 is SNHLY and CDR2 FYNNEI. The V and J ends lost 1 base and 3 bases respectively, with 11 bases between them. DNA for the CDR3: TGTGCCAGCAGTGAAGTCGGAGGGACGACAGATACGCAGTATTTT. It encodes CASSEVGGTTDTQYF.

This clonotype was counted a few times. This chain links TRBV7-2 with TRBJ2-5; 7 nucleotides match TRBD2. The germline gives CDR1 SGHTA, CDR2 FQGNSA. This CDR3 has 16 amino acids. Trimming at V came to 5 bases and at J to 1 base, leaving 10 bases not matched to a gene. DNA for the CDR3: TGTGCCAGCAGCCTGTTAGGACTAGGACGCCAAGAGACCCAGTACTTC. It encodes CASSLLGLGRQETQYF.

The CDR3: CASSYRRYEQYF. CDR3 DNA: TGTGCCAGCAGTTACAGGAGGTACGAGCAGTACTTC. The chain is built from TRBV6-2 or TRBV6-3 and TRBJ2-7; the D gene is possibly TRBD2 (5 bases). The CDR3 covers 12 residues. The germline V gene has CDR1 MNHEY and CDR2 SVGEGT. Trimming took 2 bases from V and 4 from J, leaving 6 bases between them.

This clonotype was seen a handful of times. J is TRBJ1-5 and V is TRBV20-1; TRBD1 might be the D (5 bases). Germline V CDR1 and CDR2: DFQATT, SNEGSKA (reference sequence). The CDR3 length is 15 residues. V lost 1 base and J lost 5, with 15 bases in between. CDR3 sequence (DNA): TGCAGTGCTAGAGTGGCAGGGCGAAGGGATCAGCCCCAGCATTTT. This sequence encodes CSARVAGRRDQPQHF.

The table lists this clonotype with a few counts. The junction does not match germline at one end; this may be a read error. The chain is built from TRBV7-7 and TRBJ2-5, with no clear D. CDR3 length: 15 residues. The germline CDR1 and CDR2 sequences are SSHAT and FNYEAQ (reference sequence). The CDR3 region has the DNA TGTGCTAGCAGCTTAGGGATAGCACCGCAAGAGACCCAGTACTTC. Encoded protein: CASSLGIAPQETQYF. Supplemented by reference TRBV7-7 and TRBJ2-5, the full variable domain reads GAGVSQSPRYKVTKRGQDVTLRCDPISSHATLYWYQQALGQGPEFLTYFNYEAQPDKSGLPSDRFSAERPEGSISTLTIQRTEQRDSAMYRCASSLGIAPQETQYFGPGTRLLVL.

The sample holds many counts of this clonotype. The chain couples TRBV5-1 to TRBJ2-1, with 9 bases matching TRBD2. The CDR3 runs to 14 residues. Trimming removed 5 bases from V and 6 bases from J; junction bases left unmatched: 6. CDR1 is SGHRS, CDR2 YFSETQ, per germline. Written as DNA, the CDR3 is TGCGCCAGCAGTTGGCGGGAGGGTCCCAATGAGCAGTTCTTC. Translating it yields CASSWREGPNEQFF.

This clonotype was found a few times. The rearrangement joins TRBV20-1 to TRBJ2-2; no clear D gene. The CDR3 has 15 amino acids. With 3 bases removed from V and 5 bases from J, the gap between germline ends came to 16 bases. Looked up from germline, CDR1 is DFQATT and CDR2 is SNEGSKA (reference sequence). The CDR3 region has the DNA TGCAGTGCTAGGACCGAAGGGCAAGTTACCGGGGAGCTGTTTTTT. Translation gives CSARTEGQVTGELFF.

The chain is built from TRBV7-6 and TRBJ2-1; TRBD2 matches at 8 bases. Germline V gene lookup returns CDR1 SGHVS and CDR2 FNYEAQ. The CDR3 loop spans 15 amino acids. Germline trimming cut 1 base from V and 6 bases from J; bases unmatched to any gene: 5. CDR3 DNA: TGTGCCAGCAGCTTAGGGCGGGGGGCCCCCAATGAGCAGTTCTTC. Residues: CASSLGRGAPNEQFF. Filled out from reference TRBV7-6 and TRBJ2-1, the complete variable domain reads GAGVSQSPRYKVTKRGQDVALRCDPISGHVSLYWYRQALGQGPEFLTYFNYEAQQDKSGLPNDRFSAERPEGSISTLTIQRTEQRDSAMYRCASSLGRGAPNEQFFGPGTRLTVL.

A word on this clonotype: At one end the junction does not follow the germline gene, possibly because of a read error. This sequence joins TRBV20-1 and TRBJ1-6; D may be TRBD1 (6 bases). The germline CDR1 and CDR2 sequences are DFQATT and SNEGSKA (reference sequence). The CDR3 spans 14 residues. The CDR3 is CSVRRQAPPFLLHF. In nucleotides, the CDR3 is TGCAGTGTTAGAAGACAGGCTCCTCCCTTCCTCCTCCACTTT.

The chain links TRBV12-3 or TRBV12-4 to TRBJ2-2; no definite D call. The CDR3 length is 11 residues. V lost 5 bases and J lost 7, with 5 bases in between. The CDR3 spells CASSVGGELFF. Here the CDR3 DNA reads TGTGCCAGCAGTGTGGGCGGGGAGCTGTTTTTT.

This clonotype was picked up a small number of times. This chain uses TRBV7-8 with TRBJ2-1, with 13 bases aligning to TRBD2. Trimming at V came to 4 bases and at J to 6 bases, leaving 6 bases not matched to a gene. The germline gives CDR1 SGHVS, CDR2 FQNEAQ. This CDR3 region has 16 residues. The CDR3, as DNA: TGTGCCAGCAGCTCCAGGGGGACTAGCGGGGTCAATGAGCAGTTCTTC. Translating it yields CASSSRGTSGVNEQFF.

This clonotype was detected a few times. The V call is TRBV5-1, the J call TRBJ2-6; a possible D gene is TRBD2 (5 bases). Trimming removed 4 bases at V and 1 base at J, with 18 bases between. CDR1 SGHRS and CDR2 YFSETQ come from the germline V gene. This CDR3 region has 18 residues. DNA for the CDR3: TGCGCCAGCAGCAGGAGAGGGAGCTGGGCTTCTGGGGCCAACGTCCTGACTTTC. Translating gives CASSRRGSWASGANVLTF.

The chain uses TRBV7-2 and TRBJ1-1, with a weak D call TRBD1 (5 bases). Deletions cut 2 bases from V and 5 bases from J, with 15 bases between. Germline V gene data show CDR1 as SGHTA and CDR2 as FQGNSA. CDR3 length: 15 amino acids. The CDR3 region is CASSLMDWGGTEAFF. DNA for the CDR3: TGTGCCAGCAGCTTAATGGACTGGGGCGGGACTGAAGCTTTCTTT.

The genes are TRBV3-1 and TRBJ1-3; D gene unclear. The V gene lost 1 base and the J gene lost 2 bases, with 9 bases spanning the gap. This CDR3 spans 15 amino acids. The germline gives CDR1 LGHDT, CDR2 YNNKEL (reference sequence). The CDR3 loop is CASSQAAGTGNTIYF. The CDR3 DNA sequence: TGTGCCAGCAGCCAAGCAGCGGGTACTGGAAACACCATATATTTT.

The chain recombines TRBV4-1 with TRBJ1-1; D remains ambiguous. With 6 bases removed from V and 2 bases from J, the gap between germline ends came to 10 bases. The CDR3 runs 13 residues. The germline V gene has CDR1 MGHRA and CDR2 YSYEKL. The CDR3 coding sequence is TGCGCCAGCAGAAGGACGGCTAACACTGAAGCTTTCTTT. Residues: CASRRTANTEAFF.

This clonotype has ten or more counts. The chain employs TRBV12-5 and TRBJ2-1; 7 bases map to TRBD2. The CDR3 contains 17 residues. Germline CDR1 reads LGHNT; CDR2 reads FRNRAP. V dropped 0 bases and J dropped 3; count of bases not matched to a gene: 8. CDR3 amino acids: CASGLVRASGDYNEQFF. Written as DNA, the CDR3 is TGTGCTAGTGGTTTGGTACGAGCTAGCGGAGACTACAATGAGCAGTTCTTC.

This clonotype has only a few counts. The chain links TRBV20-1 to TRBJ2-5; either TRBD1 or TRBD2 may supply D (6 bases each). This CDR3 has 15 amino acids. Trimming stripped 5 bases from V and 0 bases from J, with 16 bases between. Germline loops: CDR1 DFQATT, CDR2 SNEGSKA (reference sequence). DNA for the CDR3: TGCAGTGCTCAGGGGACTCCCGGGTACCAAGAGACCCAGTACTTC. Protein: CSAQGTPGYQETQYF.

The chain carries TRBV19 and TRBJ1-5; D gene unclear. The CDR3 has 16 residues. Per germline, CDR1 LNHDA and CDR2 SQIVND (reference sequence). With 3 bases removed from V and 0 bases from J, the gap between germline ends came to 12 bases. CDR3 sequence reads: CASSMAAHYSNQPQHF. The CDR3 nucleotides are TGTGCCAGTAGTATGGCGGCACATTATAGCAATCAGCCCCAGCATTTT.

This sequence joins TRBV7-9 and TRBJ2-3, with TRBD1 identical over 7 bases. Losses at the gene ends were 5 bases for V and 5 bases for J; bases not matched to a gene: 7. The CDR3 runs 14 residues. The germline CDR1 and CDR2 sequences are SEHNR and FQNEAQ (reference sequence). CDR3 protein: CASSTETGRDTQYF. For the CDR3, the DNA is TGTGCCAGCAGCACAGAGACAGGGCGAGATACGCAGTATTTT.

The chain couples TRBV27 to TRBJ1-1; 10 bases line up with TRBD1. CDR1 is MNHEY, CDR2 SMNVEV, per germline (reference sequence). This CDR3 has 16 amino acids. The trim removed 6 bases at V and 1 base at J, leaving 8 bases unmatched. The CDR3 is CASRYGQGVKNTEAFF. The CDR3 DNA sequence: TGTGCCAGCAGATACGGACAGGGGGTGAAGAACACTGAAGCTTTCTTT.

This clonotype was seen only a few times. CDR3 loop: CASSPGQGARNTIYF. The CDR3 nucleotides are TGTGCCAGCAGTCCGGGACAGGGGGCGCGAAACACCATATATTTT. The chain has TRBV28 and TRBJ1-3; 12 bases are shared with TRBD1. There are 15 residues in the CDR3. V trimming: 5 bases; J trimming: 5 bases; junction bases outside the gene matches: 4. Germline V gives CDR1 MDHEN, CDR2 SYDVKM.